The clone carrying this T cell receptor (beta chain) was seen only a few times. Antigen unknown. Per germline, CDR1 LNHDA and CDR2 SQIVND (reference sequence). There are 12 residues in the CDR3. Deletions cut 3 bases from V and 6 bases from J, with 9 bases between. The data belong to a study of CD8+ T cells in alopecia areata. Whole-study context: It was oral tofacitinib, at 5 to 10 mg twice daily, that treated patients received.

Regarding treatment: oral pan-JAK inhibitor, 5-10 mg twice daily. Points from the study as a whole: Mouse data revealed clearer TCR sharing than patient data did, a gap possibly tied to HLA.

RNA extraction was followed by reverse transcription into cDNA, which acted as the sequencing template. The table came from immunoSEQ multiplex PCR; TCRdb's copy has only in-frame clones and leaves some out. Of roughly 110,000 clones listed, 84% are singletons. V usage is TRBV19 and J usage is TRBJ2-7; D is unclear. The sequence came from a human donor with alopecia areata. This specimen was CD8+ T cells sorted from blood, taken at week 24, from a patient treated with tofacitinib. The CDR3 coding sequence is TGTGCCAGTAGTATGGGGATATCCGAGCAGTACTTC. Translated, it gives CASSMGISEQYF.